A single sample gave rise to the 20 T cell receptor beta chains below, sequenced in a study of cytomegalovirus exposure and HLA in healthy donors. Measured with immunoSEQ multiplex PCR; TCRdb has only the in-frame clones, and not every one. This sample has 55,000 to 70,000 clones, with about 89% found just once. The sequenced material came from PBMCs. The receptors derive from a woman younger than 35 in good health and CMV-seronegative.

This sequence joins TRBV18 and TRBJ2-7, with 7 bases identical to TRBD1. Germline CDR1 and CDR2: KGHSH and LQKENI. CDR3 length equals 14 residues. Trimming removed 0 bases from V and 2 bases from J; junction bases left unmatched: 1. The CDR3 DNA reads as TGTGCCAGCTCACCACCGACAGGGCCCTACGAGCAGTACTTC. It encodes CASSPPTGPYEQYF.

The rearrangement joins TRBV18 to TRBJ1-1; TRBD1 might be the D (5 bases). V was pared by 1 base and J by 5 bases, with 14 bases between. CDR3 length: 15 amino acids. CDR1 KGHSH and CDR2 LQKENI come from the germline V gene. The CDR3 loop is CASSPRRVRGTEAFF. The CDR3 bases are TGTGCCAGCTCACCACGGAGGGTCCGGGGGACTGAAGCTTTCTTT.

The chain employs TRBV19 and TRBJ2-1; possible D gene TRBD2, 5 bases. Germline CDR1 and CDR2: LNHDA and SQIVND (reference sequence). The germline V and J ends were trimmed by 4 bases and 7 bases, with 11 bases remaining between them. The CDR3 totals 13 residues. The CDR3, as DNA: TGTGCCAGTAGTACAGCTTGGGAGAATGAGCAGTTCTTC. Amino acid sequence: CASSTAWENEQFF.

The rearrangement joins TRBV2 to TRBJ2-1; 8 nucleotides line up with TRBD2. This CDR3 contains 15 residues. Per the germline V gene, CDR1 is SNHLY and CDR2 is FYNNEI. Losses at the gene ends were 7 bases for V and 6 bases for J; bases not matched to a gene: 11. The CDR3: CASNREGLFGNEQFF. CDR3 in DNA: TGTGCCAGCAACCGGGAGGGCCTGTTCGGCAATGAGCAGTTCTTC.

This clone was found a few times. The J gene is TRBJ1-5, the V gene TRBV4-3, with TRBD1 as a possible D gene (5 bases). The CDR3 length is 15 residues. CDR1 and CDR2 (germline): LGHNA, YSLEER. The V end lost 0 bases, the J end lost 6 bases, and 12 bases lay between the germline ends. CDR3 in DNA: TGCGCCAGCAGCCAAGACTGGGCAGGGCTTCAGCCCCAGCATTTT. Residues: CASSQDWAGLQPQHF.

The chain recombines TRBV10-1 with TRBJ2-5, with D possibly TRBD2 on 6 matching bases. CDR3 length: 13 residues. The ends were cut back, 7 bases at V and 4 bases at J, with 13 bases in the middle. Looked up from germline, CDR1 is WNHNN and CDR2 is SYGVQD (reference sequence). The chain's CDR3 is CASTGVLGETQYF. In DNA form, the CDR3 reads TGCGCCAGCACGGGAGTCCTGGGAGAGACCCAGTACTTC.

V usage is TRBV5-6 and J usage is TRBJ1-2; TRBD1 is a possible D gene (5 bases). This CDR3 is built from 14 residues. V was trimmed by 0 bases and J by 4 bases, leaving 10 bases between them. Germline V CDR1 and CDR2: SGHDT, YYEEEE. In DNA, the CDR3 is TGTGCCAGCAGCTTGGAAGGGGTTAGCTATGGCTACACCTTC. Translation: CASSLEGVSYGYTF.

The CDR3: CASSPGGGTEAFF. The CDR3 DNA reads TGTGCCAGCAGCCCGGGGGGAGGCACTGAAGCTTTCTTT. The chain employs TRBV7-6 and TRBJ1-1; weak D call: TRBD1 (5 bases). V was pared by 5 bases and J by 4 bases, with 11 bases between. Germline CDR1 is SGHVS and CDR2 is FNYEAQ. This CDR3 has 13 residues.

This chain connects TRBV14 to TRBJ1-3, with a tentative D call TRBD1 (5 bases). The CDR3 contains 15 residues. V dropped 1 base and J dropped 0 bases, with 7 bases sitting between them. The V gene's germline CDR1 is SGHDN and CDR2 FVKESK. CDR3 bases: TGTGCCAGCAGCCAAGGACAGCCCTCTGGAAACACCATATATTTT. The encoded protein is CASSQGQPSGNTIYF.

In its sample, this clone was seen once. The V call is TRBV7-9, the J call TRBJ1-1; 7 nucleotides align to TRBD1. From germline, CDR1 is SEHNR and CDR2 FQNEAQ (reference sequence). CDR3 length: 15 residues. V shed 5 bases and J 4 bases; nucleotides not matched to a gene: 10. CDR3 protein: CASSARGQGGTEAFF. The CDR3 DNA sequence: TGTGCCAGCAGCGCGAGAGGTCAGGGGGGCACTGAAGCTTTCTTT.

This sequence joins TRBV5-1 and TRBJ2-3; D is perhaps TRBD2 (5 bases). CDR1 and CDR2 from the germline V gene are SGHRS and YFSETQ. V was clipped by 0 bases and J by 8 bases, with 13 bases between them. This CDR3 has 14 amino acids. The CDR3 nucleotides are TGCGCCAGCAGCTTGGATCGCGCCGGGGTTACGCAGTATTTT. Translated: CASSLDRAGVTQYF.

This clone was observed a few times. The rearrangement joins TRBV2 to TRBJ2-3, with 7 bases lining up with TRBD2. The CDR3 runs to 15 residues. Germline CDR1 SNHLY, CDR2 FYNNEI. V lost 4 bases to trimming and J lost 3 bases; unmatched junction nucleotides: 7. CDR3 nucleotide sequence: TGTGCCAGCAGTGGAACACGCGGGAGAACAGATACGCAGTATTTT. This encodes CASSGTRGRTDTQYF. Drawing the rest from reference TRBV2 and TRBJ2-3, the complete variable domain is EPEVTQTPSHQVTQMGQEVILRCVPISNHLYFYWYRQILGQKVEFLVSFYNNEISEKSEIFDDQFSVERPDGSNFTLKIRSTKLEDSAMYFCASSGTRGRTDTQYFGPGTRLTVL.

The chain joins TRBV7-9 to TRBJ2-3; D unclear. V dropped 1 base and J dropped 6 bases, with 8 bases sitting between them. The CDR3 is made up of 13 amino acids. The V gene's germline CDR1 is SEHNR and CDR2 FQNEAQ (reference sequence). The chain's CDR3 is CASSLVAADTQYF. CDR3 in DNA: TGTGCCAGCAGCTTAGTAGCAGCCGATACGCAGTATTTT.

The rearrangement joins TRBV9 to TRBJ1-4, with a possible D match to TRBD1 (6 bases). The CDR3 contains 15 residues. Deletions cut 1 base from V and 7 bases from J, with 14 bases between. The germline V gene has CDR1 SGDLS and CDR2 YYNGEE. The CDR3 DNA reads TGTGCCAGCAGCGTACAAACAGGGCTTGGTGAAAAACTGTTTTTT. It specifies CASSVQTGLGEKLFF.

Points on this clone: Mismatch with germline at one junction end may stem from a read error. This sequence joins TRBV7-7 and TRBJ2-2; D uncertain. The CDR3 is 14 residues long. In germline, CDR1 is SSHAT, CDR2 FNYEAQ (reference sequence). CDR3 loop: CASSRTAYTGELFF. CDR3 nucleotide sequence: TGTGCTAGCAGCCGTACAGCATACACCGGGGAGCTGTTTTTT. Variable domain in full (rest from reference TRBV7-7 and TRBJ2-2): GAGVSQSPRYKVTKRGQDVTLRCDPISSHATLYWYQQALGQGPEFLTYFNYEAQPDKSGLPSDRFSAERPEGSISTLTIQRTEQRDSAMYRCASSRTAYTGELFFGEGSRLTVL.

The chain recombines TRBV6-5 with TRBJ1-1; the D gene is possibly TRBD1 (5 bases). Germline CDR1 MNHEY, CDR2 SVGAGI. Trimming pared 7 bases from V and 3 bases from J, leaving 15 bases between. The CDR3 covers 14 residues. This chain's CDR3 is CASTLVGGDTEAFF. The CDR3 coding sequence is TGTGCCAGCACCCTAGTCGGGGGGGACACTGAAGCTTTCTTT.

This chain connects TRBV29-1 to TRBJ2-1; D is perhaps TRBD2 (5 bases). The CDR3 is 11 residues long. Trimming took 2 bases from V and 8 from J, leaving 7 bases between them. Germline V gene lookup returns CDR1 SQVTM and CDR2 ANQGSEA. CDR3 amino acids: CSVETGDEQFF. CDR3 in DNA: TGCAGCGTTGAAACCGGGGATGAGCAGTTCTTC.

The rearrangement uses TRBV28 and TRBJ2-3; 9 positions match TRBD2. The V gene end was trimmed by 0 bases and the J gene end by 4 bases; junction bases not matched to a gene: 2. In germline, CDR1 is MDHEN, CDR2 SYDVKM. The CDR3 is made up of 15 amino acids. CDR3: CASSLWREGADTQYF. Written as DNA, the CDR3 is TGTGCCAGCAGTTTATGGCGGGAGGGCGCAGATACGCAGTATTTT.

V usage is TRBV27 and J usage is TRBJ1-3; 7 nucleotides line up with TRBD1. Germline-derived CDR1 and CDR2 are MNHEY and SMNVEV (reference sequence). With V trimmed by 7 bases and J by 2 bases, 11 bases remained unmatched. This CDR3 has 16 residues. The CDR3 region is CASKETGLLPGNTIYF. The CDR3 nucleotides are TGTGCCAGCAAAGAGACAGGGCTTCTACCTGGAAACACCATATATTTT.

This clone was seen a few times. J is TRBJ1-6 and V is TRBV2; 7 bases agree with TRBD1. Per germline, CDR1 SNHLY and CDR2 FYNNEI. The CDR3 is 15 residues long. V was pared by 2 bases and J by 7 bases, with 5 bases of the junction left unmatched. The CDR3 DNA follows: TGTGCCAGCAGTGAAATGCAGGGGGAGAATTCACCCCTCCACTTT. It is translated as CASSEMQGENSPLHF.